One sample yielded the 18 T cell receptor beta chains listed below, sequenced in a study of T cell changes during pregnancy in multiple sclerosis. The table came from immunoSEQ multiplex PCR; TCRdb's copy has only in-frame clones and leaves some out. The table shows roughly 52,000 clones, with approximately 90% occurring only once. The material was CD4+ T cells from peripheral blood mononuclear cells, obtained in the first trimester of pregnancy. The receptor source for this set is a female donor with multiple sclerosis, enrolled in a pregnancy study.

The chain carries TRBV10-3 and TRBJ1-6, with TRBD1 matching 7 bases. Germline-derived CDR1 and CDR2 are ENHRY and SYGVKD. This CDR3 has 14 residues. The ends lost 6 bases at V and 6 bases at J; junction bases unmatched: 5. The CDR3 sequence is CAIREGQPNSPLHF. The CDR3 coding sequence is TGTGCCATCAGGGAGGGACAGCCTAATTCACCCCTCCACTTT.

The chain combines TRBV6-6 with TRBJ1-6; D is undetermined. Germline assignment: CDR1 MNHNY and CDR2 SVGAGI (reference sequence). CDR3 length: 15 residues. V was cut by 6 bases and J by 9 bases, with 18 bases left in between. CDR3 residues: CASSLTMSSGSPLHF. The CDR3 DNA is TGTGCCAGCAGCCTGACTATGTCGTCGGGTTCACCCCTCCACTTT.

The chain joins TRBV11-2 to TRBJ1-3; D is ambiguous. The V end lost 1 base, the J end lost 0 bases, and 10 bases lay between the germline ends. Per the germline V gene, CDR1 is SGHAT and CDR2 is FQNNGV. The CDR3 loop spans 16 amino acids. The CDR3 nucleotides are TGTGCCAGCAGCTTAGTGTCTCGGAGCTCTGGAAACACCATATATTTT. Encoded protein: CASSLVSRSSGNTIYF.

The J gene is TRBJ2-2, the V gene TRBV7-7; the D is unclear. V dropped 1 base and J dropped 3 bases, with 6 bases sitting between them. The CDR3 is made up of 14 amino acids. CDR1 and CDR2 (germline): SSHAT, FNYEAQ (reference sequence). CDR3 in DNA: TGTGCCAGCAGCTTAGTACGCGACACCGGGGAGCTGTTTTTT. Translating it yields CASSLVRDTGELFF.

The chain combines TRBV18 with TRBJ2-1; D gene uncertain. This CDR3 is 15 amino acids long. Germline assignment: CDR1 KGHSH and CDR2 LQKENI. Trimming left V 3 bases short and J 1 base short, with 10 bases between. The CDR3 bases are TGTGCCAGCTCACCCATACGGTTGTCCTACAATGAGCAGTTCTTC. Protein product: CASSPIRLSYNEQFF.

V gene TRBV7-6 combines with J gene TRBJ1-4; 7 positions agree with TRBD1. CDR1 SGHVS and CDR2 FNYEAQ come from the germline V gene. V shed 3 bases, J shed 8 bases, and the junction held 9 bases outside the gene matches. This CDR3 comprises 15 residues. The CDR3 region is CASSFTGANGEKLFF. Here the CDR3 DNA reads TGTGCCAGCAGCTTCACAGGGGCGAACGGGGAAAAACTGTTTTTT.

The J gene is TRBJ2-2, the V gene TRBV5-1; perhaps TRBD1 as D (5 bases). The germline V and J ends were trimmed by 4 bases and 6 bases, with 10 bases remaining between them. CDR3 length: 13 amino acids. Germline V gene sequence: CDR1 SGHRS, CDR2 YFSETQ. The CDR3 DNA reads TGCGCCAGCAGCCATCCAGGGTCCGGGGAGCTGTTTTTT. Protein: CASSHPGSGELFF.

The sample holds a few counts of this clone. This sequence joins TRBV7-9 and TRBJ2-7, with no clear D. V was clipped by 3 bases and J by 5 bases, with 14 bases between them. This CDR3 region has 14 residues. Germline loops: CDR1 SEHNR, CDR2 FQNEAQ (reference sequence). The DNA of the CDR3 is TGTGCCAGCAGCTTGAGTAGCCGGAGCGACGAGCAGTACTTC. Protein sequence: CASSLSSRSDEQYF.

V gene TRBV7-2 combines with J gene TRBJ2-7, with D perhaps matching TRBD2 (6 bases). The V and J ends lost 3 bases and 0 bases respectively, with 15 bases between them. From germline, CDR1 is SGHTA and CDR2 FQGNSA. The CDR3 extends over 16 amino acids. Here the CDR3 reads CASSFNRDFSSYEQYF. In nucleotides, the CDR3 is TGTGCCAGCAGCTTTAACCGGGACTTCAGCTCCTACGAGCAGTACTTC.

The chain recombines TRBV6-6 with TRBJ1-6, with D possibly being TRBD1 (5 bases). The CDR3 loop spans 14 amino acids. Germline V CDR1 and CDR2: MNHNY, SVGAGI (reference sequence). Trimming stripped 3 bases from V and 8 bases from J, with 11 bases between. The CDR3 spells CASSYRGVDSPLHF. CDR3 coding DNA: TGTGCCAGCAGTTATCGGGGGGTGGATTCACCCCTCCACTTT.

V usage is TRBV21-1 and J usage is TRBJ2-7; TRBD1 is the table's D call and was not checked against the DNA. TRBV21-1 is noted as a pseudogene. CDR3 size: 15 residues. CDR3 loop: CASSAQTGTGDEQYF. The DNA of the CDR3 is TGTGCCAGCAGCGCTCAGACCGGGACAGGGGACGAGCAGTACTTC.

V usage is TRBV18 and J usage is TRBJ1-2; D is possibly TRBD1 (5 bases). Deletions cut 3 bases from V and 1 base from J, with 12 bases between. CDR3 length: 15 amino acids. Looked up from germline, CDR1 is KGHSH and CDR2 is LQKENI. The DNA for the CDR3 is TGTGCCAGCTCACCGAGAGCAGACAGTAACTATGGCTACACCTTC. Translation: CASSPRADSNYGYTF.

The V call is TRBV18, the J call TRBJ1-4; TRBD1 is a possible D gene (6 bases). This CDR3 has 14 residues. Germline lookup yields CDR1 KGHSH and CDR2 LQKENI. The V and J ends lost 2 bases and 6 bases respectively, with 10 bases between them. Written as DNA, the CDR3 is TGTGCCAGCTCACCAGGGGGCGGTGATGAAAAACTGTTTTTT. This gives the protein CASSPGGGDEKLFF.

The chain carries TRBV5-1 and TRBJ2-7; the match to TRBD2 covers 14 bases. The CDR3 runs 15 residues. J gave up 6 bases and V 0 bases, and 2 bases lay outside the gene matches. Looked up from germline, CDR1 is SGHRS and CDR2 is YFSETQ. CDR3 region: CASSLETSGGAEQYF. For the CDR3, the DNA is TGCGCCAGCAGCTTGGAGACTAGCGGGGGGGCCGAGCAGTACTTC.

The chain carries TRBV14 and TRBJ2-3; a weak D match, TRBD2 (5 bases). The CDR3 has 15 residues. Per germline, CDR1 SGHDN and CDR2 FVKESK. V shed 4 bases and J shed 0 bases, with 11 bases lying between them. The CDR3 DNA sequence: TGTGCCAGCAGCCTGACTATCGCTAGCACAGATACGCAGTATTTT. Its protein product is CASSLTIASTDTQYF.

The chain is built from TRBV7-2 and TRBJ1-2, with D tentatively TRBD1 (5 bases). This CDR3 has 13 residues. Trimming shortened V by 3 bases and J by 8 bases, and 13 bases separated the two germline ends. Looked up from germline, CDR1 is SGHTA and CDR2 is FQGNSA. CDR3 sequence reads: CASSFGGAGGYTF. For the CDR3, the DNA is TGTGCCAGCAGCTTCGGAGGGGCTGGGGGCTACACCTTC.

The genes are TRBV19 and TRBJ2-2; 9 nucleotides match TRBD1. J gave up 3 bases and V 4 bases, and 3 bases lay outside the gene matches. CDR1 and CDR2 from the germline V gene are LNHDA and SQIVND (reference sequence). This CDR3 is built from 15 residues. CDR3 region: CASSTTGGYTGELFF. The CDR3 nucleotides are TGTGCCAGTAGTACAACAGGGGGCTACACCGGGGAGCTGTTTTTT.

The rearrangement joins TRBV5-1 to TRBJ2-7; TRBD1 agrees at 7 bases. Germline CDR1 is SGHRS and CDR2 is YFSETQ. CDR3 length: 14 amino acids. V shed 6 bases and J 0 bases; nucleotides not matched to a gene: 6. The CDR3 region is CASKGQESSYEQYF. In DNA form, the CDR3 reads TGCGCCAGCAAAGGACAGGAGAGCTCCTACGAGCAGTACTTC. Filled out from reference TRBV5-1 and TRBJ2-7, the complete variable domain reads KAGVTQTPRYLIKTRGQQVTLSCSPISGHRSVSWYQQTPGQGLQFLFEYFSETQRNKGNFPGRFSGRQFSNSRSEMNVSTLELGDSALYLCASKGQESSYEQYFGPGTRLTVT.